The rows below give T cell receptor beta chains drawn from one sample of a study of shared clonotypes between healthy human individuals. Method: immunoSEQ multiplex PCR; TCRdb's copy keeps in-frame clones and lacks some. The sample includes approximately 1.5 million clones, less than 99% seen only once; the top ten take 0.3% to 0.45%. The sequenced sample was naive CD4+ T cells sorted from blood. All receptors derive from a man aged 30 to 39 in good health. The conserved cysteine and the conserved F or W are not part of the CDR3 here. Fields, in order: V gene, CDR3 protein.

v_call: TRBV11-3
cdr3_aa: ASSRFPDTEAF

v_call: TRBV5-1
cdr3_aa: ASGRDRRGQETQY

v_call: TRBV27
cdr3_aa: ASSLAVFTDTQY

v_call: TRBV2
cdr3_aa: ARAGGTYNEQF

v_call: TRBV7-9
cdr3_aa: ASSLAVGTANEQF

v_call: TRBV27
cdr3_aa: ASSLGYQETQY

v_call: TRBV18
cdr3_aa: ASSPGGSIAKNIQY

v_call: TRBV30
cdr3_aa: AWSVSSGIGQPQH

v_call: TRBV5-4
cdr3_aa: ARVRELLEKLF

v_call: TRBV29-1
cdr3_aa: SVTGLAGWGYNEQF

v_call: TRBV5-8
cdr3_aa: ASSFGGFDGGYT

v_call: TRBV5-4
cdr3_aa: ASSYGSAGIYEQY